A single TCR beta chain is shown here with its context. These data come from a study of blood T cell repertoires in COVID-19. This table comes from immunoSEQ multiplex PCR, and its TCRdb copy is limited to in-frame clones, with some not included. Found here are about 67,000 clones, around nine tenths of them singletons; the top ten hold roughly a fifth. This CDR3 contains 15 residues. The germline V gene has CDR1 MDHEN and CDR2 SYDVKM. V lost 6 bases to trimming and J lost 0 bases, with 12 bases between them. Input material: peripheral blood. This chain joins TRBV28 and TRBJ1-5; tentatively, D is TRBD1 (6 bases). The sequence came from a woman of 80 years or more with acute or convalescent COVID-19. CDR3 protein: CASRTGQHSNQPQHF. The CDR3 DNA is TGTGCCAGCAGGACCGGACAGCATAGCAATCAGCCCCAGCATTTT.